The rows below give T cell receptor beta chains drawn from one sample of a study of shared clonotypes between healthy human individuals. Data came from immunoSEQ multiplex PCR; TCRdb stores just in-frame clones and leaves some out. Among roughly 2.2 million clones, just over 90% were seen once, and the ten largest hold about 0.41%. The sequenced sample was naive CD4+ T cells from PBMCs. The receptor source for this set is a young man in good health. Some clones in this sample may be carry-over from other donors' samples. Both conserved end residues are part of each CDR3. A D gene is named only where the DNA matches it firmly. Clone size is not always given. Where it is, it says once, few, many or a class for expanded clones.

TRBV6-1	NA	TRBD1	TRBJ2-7	CASSGQGTSYEQYF	TGTGCCAGCAGTGGACAGGGGACATCCTACGAGCAGTACTTC
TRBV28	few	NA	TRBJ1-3	CATLGTGNTIYF	TGTGCCACCTTGGGCACTGGAAACACCATATATTTT
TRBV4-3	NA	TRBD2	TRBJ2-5	CASSQGLTGGRETQYF	TGCGCCAGCAGCCAAGGTCTGACGGGAGGGCGAGAGACCCAGTACTTC
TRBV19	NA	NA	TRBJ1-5	CASSMQGPERGTQHF	TGTGCCAGTAGTATGCAGGGGCCCGAGAGGGGGACCCAGCATTTT
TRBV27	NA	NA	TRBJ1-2	CASSFGGTAGYTF	TGTGCCAGCAGTTTTGGCGGGACGGCTGGCTACACCTTC
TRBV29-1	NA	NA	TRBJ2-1	CSVEGLGDEQFF	TGCAGCGTTGAAGGACTAGGCGATGAGCAGTTCTTC
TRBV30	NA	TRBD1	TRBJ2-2	CAWDRGGADTGELFF	TGTGCCTGGGACCGAGGGGGCGCGGACACCGGGGAGCTGTTTTTT
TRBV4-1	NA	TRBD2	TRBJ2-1	CASSLELAGDSEQFF	TGCGCCAGCAGCCTCGAGCTAGCGGGAGATAGTGAGCAGTTCTTC
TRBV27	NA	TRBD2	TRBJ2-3	CASSIRVLAGAPTDTQYF	TGTGCCAGCAGTATCAGGGTCCTAGCGGGAGCCCCCACAGATACGCAGTATTTT
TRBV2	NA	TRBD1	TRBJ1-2	CASTAGQNYGYTF	TGTGCCAGCACCGCGGGACAGAACTATGGCTACACCTTC
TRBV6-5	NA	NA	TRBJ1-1	CASSYYGILGNTEAFF	TGTGCCAGCAGTTACTACGGGATATTAGGGAACACTGAAGCTTTCTTT
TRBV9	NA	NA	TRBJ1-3	CASSVDFMTNTIYF	TGTGCCAGCAGCGTAGATTTTATGACAAACACCATATATTTT
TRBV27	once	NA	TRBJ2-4	CASGQGRSKNIQYF	TGTGCCAGCGGGCAGGGGAGAAGCAAAAACATTCAGTACTTC
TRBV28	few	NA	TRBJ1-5	CASSPTNQPQHF	TGTGCCAGCAGCCCTACTAATCAGCCCCAGCATTTT
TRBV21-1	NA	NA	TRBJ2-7	CASSHSYEQYF	TGTGCCAGCAGCCATTCCTACGAGCAGTACTTC
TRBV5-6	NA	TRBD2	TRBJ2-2	CASSLGVLADTGELFF	TGTGCCAGCAGCTTGGGCGTTCTAGCGGATACCGGGGAGCTGTTTTTT
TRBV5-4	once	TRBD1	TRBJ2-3	CASSYRTGRSDTQYF	TGTGCCAGCAGCTATCGGACAGGGAGGTCAGATACGCAGTATTTT
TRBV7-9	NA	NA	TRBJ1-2	CASSYQANYGYTF	TGTGCCAGCAGCTACCAGGCTAACTATGGCTACACCTTC
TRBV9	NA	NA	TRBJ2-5	CASSVGQGRYGRETQYF	TGTGCCAGCAGCGTAGGGCAGGGGAGATACGGGAGGGAGACCCAGTACTTC
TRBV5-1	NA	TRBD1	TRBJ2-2	CASSLPGTGSTGELFF	TGCGCCAGCAGCTTGCCCGGGACAGGGAGCACCGGGGAGCTGTTTTTT
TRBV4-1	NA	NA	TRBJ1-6	CASSQDQGSSYNSPLHF	TGCGCCAGCAGCCAAGATCAGGGGAGCTCCTATAATTCACCCCTCCACTTT
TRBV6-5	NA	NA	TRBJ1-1	CASSYSGGAGEAFF	TGTGCCAGCAGTTACTCGGGCGGGGCTGGGGAAGCTTTCTTT
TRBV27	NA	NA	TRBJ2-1	CASSSRGGSYNEQFF	TGTGCCAGCTCCTCGAGGGGGGGCTCCTACAATGAGCAGTTCTTC
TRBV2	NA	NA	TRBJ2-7	CASSFTEYEQYF	TGTGCCAGCAGTTTTACAGAATACGAGCAGTACTTC
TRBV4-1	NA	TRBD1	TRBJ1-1	CASSQRQGYDTEAFF	TGCGCCAGCAGCCAGCGACAGGGCTACGACACTGAAGCTTTCTTT
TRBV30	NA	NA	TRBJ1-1	CAWIKARGETEAFF	TGTGCCTGGATTAAGGCGCGGGGTGAGACTGAAGCTTTCTTT
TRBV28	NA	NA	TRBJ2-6	CASSFPLPGSGANVLTF	TGTGCCAGCAGTTTCCCCCTCCCGGGCTCTGGGGCCAACGTCCTGACTTTC
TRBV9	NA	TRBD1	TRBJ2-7	CASSAHRDSHTKQYF	TGTGCCAGCAGCGCACACCGGGACAGCCACACTAAGCAGTACTTC
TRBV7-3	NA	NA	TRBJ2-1	CASSLVGAEQFF	TGTGCCAGCAGCTTAGTAGGGGCTGAGCAGTTCTTC
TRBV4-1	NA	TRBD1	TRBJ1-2	CASSQDLERGRLYGYTF	TGCGCCAGCAGCCAAGATCTAGAGAGGGGGCGACTCTATGGCTACACCTTC
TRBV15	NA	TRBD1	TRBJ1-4	CATSRTGADEKLFF	TGTGCCACCAGCAGGACAGGGGCGGATGAAAAACTGTTTTTT
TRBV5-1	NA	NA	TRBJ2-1	CASSLAGEAYNEQFF	TGCGCCAGCAGCTTGGCGGGTGAGGCTTACAATGAGCAGTTCTTC